The 29 T cell receptor beta chains presented below share a single source sample, sequenced in a study of Ad26.COV2.S vaccination and SARS-CoV-2 variants. Treatment reported: around 19 received Ad26.COV2.S at low or high dose, single or two shots; about 5 received placebo; per-sample allocation not given. Samples analyzed were those drawn on day 63 after the first vaccine or placebo injection. Produced via immunoSEQ multiplex PCR; TCRdb's table is partial and in-frame only. The sample lists around 270,000 clones; approximately 88% were seen once. Sequenced material: peripheral blood, taken in a trial of Ad26.COV2.S vaccine versus placebo. These receptors originate from a person between 18 and 59 years old who received the Ad26.COV2.S COVID-19 vaccine or a placebo.

J is TRBJ2-7 and V is TRBV6-1; D remains ambiguous. Germline V CDR1 and CDR2: MNHNS, SASEGT. Deletions cut 3 bases from V and 3 bases from J, with 6 bases between. The CDR3 is made up of 12 amino acids. CDR3 DNA sequence: TGTGCCAGCAGTGATCCAGGCTACGAGCAGTACTTC. Its translation is CASSDPGYEQYF.

This clone has only a few counts. V and J are TRBV6-2 or TRBV6-3 and TRBJ1-5; the D is unclear. Germline CDR1 MNHEY, CDR2 SVGEGT. Trimming took off 2 bases at V and 3 bases at J, with 8 bases between the two ends. CDR3 length equals 14 residues. CDR3: CASSYHKNNQPQHF. For the CDR3, the DNA is TGTGCCAGCAGTTACCACAAAAACAATCAGCCCCAGCATTTT.

V gene TRBV7-2 combines with J gene TRBJ1-2, with a possible D match to TRBD1 (5 bases). The CDR3 contains 15 residues. Trimming stripped 1 base from V and 8 bases from J, with 17 bases between. The V gene's germline CDR1 is SGHTA and CDR2 FQGNSA. The CDR3 nucleotides read TGTGCCAGCAGCTTAGTGGGCGGGCAGGGTCACGGCTACACCTTC. The encoded protein is CASSLVGGQGHGYTF.

This chain connects TRBV27 to TRBJ1-1; D is perhaps TRBD1 (5 bases). The CDR3 is made up of 14 amino acids. In germline, CDR1 is MNHEY, CDR2 SMNVEV (reference sequence). Between the trimmed V and J ends, which lost 2 bases and 3 bases, there was a span of 10 bases. CDR3 DNA sequence: TGTGCCAGCAGTTTAGCCGACAGCTACACTGAAGCTTTCTTT. Its translation is CASSLADSYTEAFF.

This chain uses TRBV27 with TRBJ2-5; D gene ambiguous. Germline V lookup: CDR1 MNHEY, CDR2 SMNVEV (reference sequence). CDR3 length equals 15 residues. V was shortened by 5 bases and J by 0 bases, with 13 bases between the two germline ends. CDR3 nucleotides: TGTGCCAGCAGTCCGATGGACGGGTACCAAGAGACCCAGTACTTC. This codes for CASSPMDGYQETQYF.

J is TRBJ1-1 and V is TRBV7-4; D is unclear. V lost 3 bases, J lost 1 base, and 9 bases lay in between. The CDR3 totals 14 residues. CDR1 is SGHVT, CDR2 SQSDAQ, per germline. The DNA for the CDR3 is TGTGCCAGCAGCTTTGGACCGCCGAACACTGAAGCTTTCTTT. Translation gives CASSFGPPNTEAFF.

V and J are TRBV10-3 and TRBJ2-7; 7 bases agree with TRBD1. This CDR3 comprises 11 residues. The trim removed 6 bases at V and 6 bases at J, leaving 2 bases unmatched. Germline-derived CDR1 and CDR2 are ENHRY and SYGVKD. CDR3 in amino acids: CAISRQGEQYF. CDR3 coding DNA: TGTGCCATCAGCCGACAGGGCGAGCAGTACTTC.

The V call is TRBV29-1, the J call TRBJ2-2; 9 bases match TRBD2. Per germline, CDR1 SQVTM and CDR2 ANQGSEA. The length of the CDR3 is 14 residues. V shed 7 bases and J 2 bases; nucleotides not matched to a gene: 5. The CDR3 DNA follows: TGCAGCGCCCGGACTAGCGTAAACACCGGGGAGCTGTTTTTT. Translating it yields CSARTSVNTGELFF.

This clone was seen just once. V is TRBV7-8 and J is TRBJ2-3; the match to TRBD2 covers 9 bases. This CDR3 is 15 amino acids long. CDR1 is SGHVS and CDR2 is FQNEAQ in the germline V gene. Trimming cost V 2 bases and J 4 bases; bases outside gene matches: 4. The CDR3: CASSLRGGGPDTQYF. The CDR3 nucleotides read TGTGCCAGCAGCTTACGCGGGGGGGGCCCAGATACGCAGTATTTT. The entire variable domain, with the rest obtained from reference TRBV7-8 and TRBJ2-3, is as follows: GAGVSQSPRYKVAKRGQDVALRCDPISGHVSLFWYQQALGQGPEFLTYFQNEAQLDKSGLPSDRFFAERPEGSVSTLKIQRTQQEDSAVYLCASSLRGGGPDTQYFGPGTRLTVL.

A remark on this clone: Its ends do not fully match the called genes, so a read error is possible. This chain links TRBV7-7 with TRBJ2-3, with D perhaps TRBD1 or TRBD2 (6 bases each). The CDR3 covers 15 residues. Germline V gene sequence: CDR1 SSHAT, CDR2 FNYEAQ (reference sequence). This CDR3 reads CASSLGGGLRDTQYF. CDR3 DNA sequence: TGTGCTAGCAGCTTAGGAGGGGGGCTTAGGGATACGCAGTATTTT.

The V call is TRBV5-1, the J call TRBJ2-5; possible D gene TRBD2, 5 bases. With 5 bases removed from V and 5 bases from J, the gap between germline ends came to 7 bases. Germline-derived CDR1 and CDR2 are SGHRS and YFSETQ. This CDR3 contains 11 residues. CDR3 in amino acids: CASRLAETQYF. The CDR3 DNA follows: TGCGCCAGCAGGTTAGCGGAGACCCAGTACTTC. Using reference TRBV5-1 and TRBJ2-5 for the parts outside the CDR3, the full variable domain is KAGVTQTPRYLIKTRGQQVTLSCSPISGHRSVSWYQQTPGQGLQFLFEYFSETQRNKGNFPGRFSGRQFSNSRSEMNVSTLELGDSALYLCASRLAETQYFGPGTRLLVL.

The chain recombines TRBV11-3 with TRBJ2-1; D not certain. Trimming stripped 5 bases from V and 2 bases from J, with 10 bases between. CDR3 size: 14 residues. Looked up from germline, CDR1 is SGHNT and CDR2 is YENEEA. Here the CDR3 reads CASSPRSAYNEQFF. CDR3 nucleotides: TGTGCCAGCAGCCCCAGATCTGCCTACAATGAGCAGTTCTTC.

The chain employs TRBV7-2 and TRBJ2-7; 8 positions agree with TRBD1. Trimming at V came to 6 bases and at J to 3 bases, leaving 4 bases not matched to a gene. The CDR3 sequence is 13 residues long. The germline V gene has CDR1 SGHTA and CDR2 FQGNSA. For the CDR3, the DNA is TGTGCCAGCAGATTCGGGACAGGCTACGAGCAGTACTTC. This gives the protein CASRFGTGYEQYF.

This clone was observed a few times. At one boundary the junction diverges from the germline segment, which might be a read error. The rearrangement joins TRBV6-4 to TRBJ1-5, with D possibly TRBD1 on 6 matching bases. The CDR3 is 14 amino acids. The germline gives CDR1 MRHNA, CDR2 SNTAGT. The CDR3 nucleotides read TGTGCCAGCTGTGACAGGCCTCACAATCAGCCCCAGCATTTT. This encodes CASCDRPHNQPQHF.

V is TRBV4-3 and J is TRBJ1-2; unclear D gene. Between the trimmed V and J ends, which lost 0 bases and 8 bases, there was a span of 13 bases. The CDR3 extends over 14 amino acids. Germline V gene data show CDR1 as LGHNA and CDR2 as YSLEER. DNA of the CDR3: TGCGCCAGCAGCCAAGATGGGGAGCCCACGGGCTACACCTTC. Its translation is CASSQDGEPTGYTF.

This chain uses TRBV6-1 with TRBJ2-7; D uncertain. Germline V lookup: CDR1 MNHNS, CDR2 SASEGT. CDR3 length: 11 residues. The CDR3 nucleotides are TGTGCCAGCAGTGAAGAAGCCCACCCTGAAGTC. Translating it yields CASSEEAHPEV.

This clone occurred once. The chain couples TRBV2 to TRBJ2-1; 7 nucleotides agree with TRBD2. CDR1 and CDR2 from the germline V gene are SNHLY and FYNNEI. This CDR3 is 15 amino acids long. The J segment lost 0 bases and the V segment lost 4 bases, leaving 3 bases of the junction unmatched. The CDR3 sequence: CASSGGGSSYNEQFF. The CDR3 nucleotides are TGTGCCAGCAGTGGGGGCGGGAGCTCCTACAATGAGCAGTTCTTC.

J is TRBJ2-1 and V is TRBV18; 11 bases line up with TRBD2. This CDR3 region has 15 residues. V lost 4 bases and J lost 4; bases outside the gene matches: 3. Germline V gives CDR1 KGHSH, CDR2 LQKENI. In nucleotides, the CDR3 is TGTGCCAGCTCACGGGGACTAGCGGAGTACAATGAGCAGTTCTTC. This sequence encodes CASSRGLAEYNEQFF.

The chain employs TRBV13 and TRBJ2-1, with 7 bases that match TRBD1. Germline-derived CDR1 and CDR2 are PRHDT and FYEKMQ (reference sequence). The CDR3 length is 13 residues. Trimming cost V 5 bases and J 8 bases; bases outside gene matches: 6. The CDR3: CASSLDRADEQFF. The CDR3 coding sequence is TGTGCCAGCAGCCTCGACAGGGCGGATGAGCAGTTCTTC. Using reference TRBV13 and TRBJ2-1 for the parts outside the CDR3, the full variable domain is AAGVIQSPRHLIKEKRETATLKCYPIPRHDTVYWYQQGPGQDPQFLISFYEKMQSDKGSIPDRFSAQQFSDYHSELNMSSLELGDSALYFCASSLDRADEQFFGPGTRLTVL.

The gene calls are TRBV19 and TRBJ1-4, with 7 bases aligning to TRBD1. The ends lost 6 bases at V and 3 bases at J; junction bases unmatched: 4. Germline-derived CDR1 and CDR2 are LNHDA and SQIVND (reference sequence). The CDR3 loop spans 14 amino acids. The CDR3 nucleotides read TGTGCCAGTAGACGAACAGGGGCTAATGAAAAACTGTTTTTT. It yields the protein CASRRTGANEKLFF.

The CDR3 region has the DNA TGTGCCAGCAGCTTAGTTAGGGTTGGCTACACCTTC. Its protein is CASSLVRVGYTF. The chain carries TRBV11-2 and TRBJ1-2; D gene ambiguous. The CDR3 contains 12 residues. Germline lookup yields CDR1 SGHAT and CDR2 FQNNGV. The V gene lost 1 base and the J gene lost 7 bases, with 7 bases spanning the gap.

This clone was observed a handful of times. J is TRBJ1-1 and V is TRBV19; weak D call: TRBD1 (6 bases). The CDR3 has 13 amino acids. Trimming stripped 3 bases from V and 1 base from J, with 6 bases between. CDR1 and CDR2 from the germline V gene are LNHDA and SQIVND (reference sequence). The CDR3 coding sequence is TGTGCCAGTAGTATGGGACAGAACACTGAAGCTTTCTTT. Its protein is CASSMGQNTEAFF.

This chain joins TRBV19 and TRBJ2-5, with a possible D match to TRBD1 (5 bases). Between the trimmed V and J ends, which lost 3 bases and 4 bases, there was a span of 15 bases. CDR1 and CDR2 (germline): LNHDA, SQIVND (reference sequence). The CDR3 consists of 15 residues. CDR3 bases: TGTGCCAGTAGTATGCCACCGGGCCAGGGAGAGACCCAGTACTTC. It yields the protein CASSMPPGQGETQYF.

V usage is TRBV14 and J usage is TRBJ2-1; TRBD2 aligns across 7 bases. This CDR3 is 18 amino acids long. Trimming at V came to 3 bases and at J to 0 bases, leaving 11 bases not matched to a gene. The germline gives CDR1 SGHDN, CDR2 FVKESK. This CDR3 is CASSHTLASGYSYNEQFF. The CDR3 nucleotides read TGTGCCAGCAGCCACACACTAGCTAGCGGCTACTCCTACAATGAGCAGTTCTTC.

V and J are TRBV20-1 and TRBJ2-5; a possible D gene is TRBD1 (6 bases). The CDR3 runs 13 residues. V was clipped by 4 bases and J by 2 bases, with 11 bases between them. Germline CDR1 reads DFQATT; CDR2 reads SNEGSKA (reference sequence). The CDR3: CSATDRRQETQYF. Written as DNA, the CDR3 is TGCAGTGCTACTGACAGGAGACAAGAGACCCAGTACTTC.

This clone came up once. The chain recombines TRBV4-3 with TRBJ2-2, with a tentative D call TRBD1 (6 bases). Germline values: CDR1 LGHNA, CDR2 YSLEER. This CDR3 is 16 amino acids long. With 3 bases removed from V and 5 bases from J, the gap between germline ends came to 16 bases. The CDR3: CASSHPPGTLTGELFF. The CDR3 bases are TGCGCCAGCAGCCACCCCCCTGGGACATTGACCGGGGAGCTGTTTTTT.

In its sample, this clone was seen a few times. Other DNA sequences in this sample translate to the same CDR3. In nucleotides, the CDR3 is TGTGCCAGCAGCTTAGGGGGTGGAAACACCATATATTTT. The encoded protein is CASSLGGGNTIYF. The chain combines TRBV7-8 with TRBJ1-3; D not resolved. V was cut by 1 base and J by 3 bases, with 4 bases left in between. Germline V lookup: CDR1 SGHVS, CDR2 FQNEAQ. This CDR3 has 13 residues.

The V and J genes are TRBV5-1 and TRBJ2-3, with no clear D. Germline loops: CDR1 SGHRS, CDR2 YFSETQ. The CDR3 sequence is 15 residues long. V dropped 7 bases and J dropped 1 base, with 16 bases sitting between them. Written as DNA, the CDR3 is TGCGCCAGCGGACCCCTGGACCCGCGCACAGATACGCAGTATTTT. Its translation: CASGPLDPRTDTQYF.

The V call is TRBV6-2 or TRBV6-3, the J call TRBJ2-7; unclear D gene. The V and J ends lost 0 bases and 1 base respectively, with 10 bases between them. Germline V gives CDR1 MNHEY, CDR2 SVGEGT. The length of the CDR3 is 15 residues. CDR3 region: CASSYSYSYSYEQYF. DNA for the CDR3: TGTGCCAGCAGTTACTCGTACAGCTATTCCTACGAGCAGTACTTC.